This TCR beta chain originates from a study of blood T cell repertoires in COVID-19. Authors' processing steps: Amplifying reference gene primers gave estimates of nucleated cell counts. Some clones are missing from TCRdb's copy, which holds only in-frame ones; the method was immunoSEQ multiplex PCR. Clone size and V and J calls were adopted from that table, with D and trimming inferred from the DNA. The sample includes roughly 370,000 clones, more than 75% of them seen just once. Cohorts were based on clinical histories the participants reported. The CDR3 covers 12 residues. V lost 5 bases and J lost 4, with 8 bases in between.

The chain is built from TRBV12-3 or TRBV12-4 and TRBJ1-1; D is ambiguous. The sequenced sample was PBMCs or T cells enriched from blood (not recorded which). The clonotype originates from a woman in her fifties or sixties who had recovered from COVID-19. The CDR3 protein is CASSLPSTEAFF. DNA of the CDR3: TGTGCCAGCAGTCTTCCGAGCACTGAAGCTTTCTTT.